The clone carrying this T cell receptor beta chain occurred once. The sample comes from a study of blood T cell repertoires in COVID-19. Study summary: PBMCs, B-cell-depleted T cells, or T cells were the source of the cDNA or gDNA that made up the material.

Repertoires were generated with immunoSEQ multiplex PCR, while TCRdb's copy carries only in-frame clones and drops some. The sample carries about 150,000 clones, approximately 90% recorded once. The clonotype comes from a man younger than 30 with COVID-19, enrolled during active disease. Sample: peripheral blood.

CDR3 residues: CASSVGTGGPNYGYTF. CDR3 DNA sequence: TGTGCCAGCAGCGTCGGTACGGGGGGCCCTAACTATGGCTACACCTTC. The chain recombines TRBV9 with TRBJ1-2; D might be TRBD1 (6 bases). With 2 bases removed from V and 0 bases from J, the gap between germline ends came to 14 bases. This CDR3 has 16 amino acids. Germline CDR1 is SGDLS and CDR2 is YYNGEE.